This is a list of T cell receptor beta chains from one sample in a study of T cells in Graves' hyperthyroidism and ophthalmopathy. TCRdb analysed the multiplex PCR reads with MiXCR anew, one entry per CDR3 protein. The sample records over 500,000 distinct CDR3 sequences, 15% to 20% being singletons. Sequenced material: blood. The receptors were gathered from a woman aged 25 to 39 with Graves' ophthalmopathy. The CDR3 runs from the conserved cysteine through the conserved F or W. The D gene is left open where the match is weak. Only some rows state a clone size, as once, few, many or a class for expanded clones.

D | J | size | V | DNA | CDR3
TRBD1 | TRBJ2-5 | - | TRBV7-9 | TGTGCCAGCAGCGTATTAGGGACAGGGGTCCGGGAGACCCAGTACTTC | CASSVLGTGVRETQYF
TRBD1 | TRBJ2-3 | few | TRBV20-1 | TGCAGTGCTACCGGACAGGACCTCACAGATACGCAGTATTTT | CSATGQDLTDTQYF
- | TRBJ1-1 | few | TRBV4-3 | TGCGCCAGCAGCCAGCAGCCGGGGCAGGGCACTGAAGCTTTCTTT | CASSQQPGQGTEAFF
- | TRBJ1-5 | many | TRBV27 | TGTGCCAGCAGTTCCGGGGACCAGCCCCAGCATTTT | CASSSGDQPQHF
TRBD1 | TRBJ2-7 | few | TRBV24-1 | TGTGCCACCAGTGATTCTCGGACAGGGACTCCCTACGAGCAGTACTTC | CATSDSRTGTPYEQYF
- | TRBJ2-2 | few | TRBV4-1 | TGCGCCAGCAGCCCCGGGTTATTAGCTACCGGGGAGCTGTTTTTT | CASSPGLLATGELFF
TRBD1 | TRBJ2-1 | few | TRBV19 | TGTGCCAGTAGTATGAAAGCCGGGACAGGGTACAATGAGCAGTTCTTC | CASSMKAGTGYNEQFF
TRBD2 | TRBJ2-7 | few | TRBV4-2 | TGTGCCAGCAGCCAAGAATTAGGCGGGAGGGCCTACGAGCAGTACTTC | CASSQELGGRAYEQYF
- | TRBJ1-1 | - | TRBV6-2/TRBV6-3 | TGTGCCAGCAGTTTCTACAGGAGTGAAGCTTTCTTT | CASSFYRSEAFF
- | TRBJ2-7 | many | TRBV5-5 | TGTGCCAGCAGCCTCCAATTTGTCGAGCAGTACTTC | CASSLQFVEQYF
- | TRBJ2-7 | many | TRBV29-1 | TGCAGCGTTGAGGGTAAGGCAAGTACCTACGAGCAGTACTTC | CSVEGKASTYEQYF
- | TRBJ2-1 | few | TRBV10-1 | TGCGCCAGCAGTGAGAACAGAGACAATGAGCAGTTCTTC | CASSENRDNEQFF
TRBD1 | TRBJ1-6 | - | TRBV4-3 | TGCGCCAGCAGCCACGGACACAGGGGCTCTAATTCACCCCTCCACTTT | CASSHGHRGSNSPLHF
- | TRBJ2-3 | - | TRBV6-2/TRBV6-3 | TGTGCCAGCAGTTACGTCGGCAGCTCCACGCAGTATTTT | CASSYVGSSTQYF
- | TRBJ1-5 | few | TRBV15 | TGTGCCACCAGCACCACGGTGCGCAATCAGCCCCAGCATTTT | CATSTTVRNQPQHF
- | TRBJ2-7 | - | TRBV14 | TGTGCCAGCAGCCGGACCCACTACGAGCAGTACTTC | CASSRTHYEQYF
TRBD2 | TRBJ2-3 | many | TRBV20-1 | TGCAGTGCTAGTGAACTAGCGGGAGTTAGGACAGATACGCAGTATTTT | CSASELAGVRTDTQYF
- | TRBJ2-1 | many | TRBV30 | TGTGCCTGGGCCCAGTACAATGAGCAGTTCTTC | CAWAQYNEQFF
TRBD2 | TRBJ2-1 | - | TRBV14 | TGTGCCAGCAGCCCTGCCGGGACTAGCTTCAATGAGCAGTTCTTC | CASSPAGTSFNEQFF
- | TRBJ2-3 | few | TRBV28 | TGTGCCAGCAGAAATATCCGGGGTCTAGGCGCAGATACGCAGTATTTT | CASRNIRGLGADTQYF
TRBD2 | TRBJ2-2 | - | TRBV10-3 | TGTGCCAGCGGAGGGGGGCTAGCGGGTTTCACCGGGGAGCTGTTTTTT | CASGGGLAGFTGELFF
- | TRBJ2-7 | few | TRBV20-1 | TGCAGTGCTATCCCCCTAAGGAGCTACGAGCAGTACTTC | CSAIPLRSYEQYF
TRBD2 | TRBJ2-7 | many | TRBV28 | TGTGCCAGCAGTCCCTACTTTAGCGGGAGGTACTACTCCTACGAGCAGTACTTC | CASSPYFSGRYYSYEQYF
- | TRBJ2-4 | few | TRBV29-1 | TGCAGCGTTGAAGATGATTTGGCCAAAAACATTCAGTACTTC | CSVEDDLAKNIQYF
- | TRBJ2-3 | - | TRBV15 | TGTGCCACCAGCAGAGTCCCGGGGGATACGCAGTATTTT | CATSRVPGDTQYF
- | TRBJ2-2 | few | TRBV9 | TGTGCCAGCAGCGTAAACCCCAGGGGGAACACCGGGGAGCTGTTTTTT | CASSVNPRGNTGELFF
TRBD2 | TRBJ2-3 | many | TRBV7-8 | TGTGCCAGCAGCACCGCTAGCGGAACCTTGGATACGCAGTATTTT | CASSTASGTLDTQYF
TRBD1 | TRBJ1-2 | - | TRBV29-1 | TGCAGCGTTGCGGGACAGGGGGCTAACTATGGCTACACCTTC | CSVAGQGANYGYTF
- | TRBJ1-2 | many | TRBV28 | TGTGCCAGCAGCCACCAGGGCTACACCTTC | CASSHQGYTF